Listed here are 29 T cell receptor beta chains from one sample, sequenced in a study of T cells in Graves' hyperthyroidism and ophthalmopathy. There were TCR beta CDR3 regions amplified from RNA transcripts. Initially, a first-round RT-PCR of the TCR CDR3 employed the HTBI primer set. One entry per CDR3 protein, called by TCRdb with MiXCR from the multiplex PCR reads. This sample has about 640,000 distinct CDR3 sequences, with about 45% found just once. The sample taken for sequencing was peripheral blood or thyroid tissue (not recorded which). These receptors all stem from an adult man with Graves' disease, either hyperthyroidism or ophthalmopathy (not recorded which).

This clonotype occurred once. This chain connects TRBV7-9 to TRBJ2-7, with 8 bases aligning to TRBD2. V shed 8 bases and J 6 bases; nucleotides not matched to a gene: 12. From germline, CDR1 is SEHNR and CDR2 FQNEAQ (reference sequence). There are 14 residues in the CDR3. The CDR3 region has the DNA TGTGCCAGCTCCGTGGGGCTAGCGGGTCTCGAGCAGTACTTC. Its protein product is CASSVGLAGLEQYF.

The chain recombines TRBV27 with TRBJ2-5, with a possible D match to TRBD2 (6 bases). Germline V gene lookup returns CDR1 MNHEY and CDR2 SMNVEV (reference sequence). Trimming took off 5 bases at V and 2 bases at J, with 15 bases between the two ends. This CDR3 has 15 amino acids. The CDR3 coding sequence is TGTGCCAGCAGTCAGCGGCGGGGTCCACAAGAGACCCAGTACTTC. Its protein is CASSQRRGPQETQYF.

This clonotype has a count of ten or more. The chain uses TRBV7-6 and TRBJ2-5; perhaps TRBD1 as D (5 bases). Germline V lookup: CDR1 SGHVS, CDR2 FNYEAQ. V lost 1 base and J lost 4, with 10 bases in between. This CDR3 contains 14 residues. CDR3 region: CASSLGGRGETQYF. The DNA for the CDR3 is TGTGCCAGCAGCTTAGGGGGAAGGGGAGAGACCCAGTACTTC. The full variable domain, completed using reference TRBV7-6 and TRBJ2-5, is GAGVSQSPRYKVTKRGQDVALRCDPISGHVSLYWYRQALGQGPEFLTYFNYEAQQDKSGLPNDRFSAERPEGSISTLTIQRTEQRDSAMYRCASSLGGRGETQYFGPGTRLLVL.

As regards this clonotype: This sequence may be a read error, since a much larger clone differs from it by one base. The V gene is TRBV7-9, the J gene TRBJ1-3; weak D call: TRBD1 (5 bases). This CDR3 region has 14 residues. The V gene's germline CDR1 is SEHNR and CDR2 FQNEAQ (reference sequence). CDR3 bases: TGTGCCAGCAGCCAATCGGGAGGGGAAAACACCGTATATTTT. This gives the protein CASSQSGGENTVYF.

The gene calls are TRBV15 and TRBJ1-1, with a tentative D call TRBD1 (5 bases). This CDR3 has 13 amino acids. Germline CDR1 reads LNHNV; CDR2 reads YYDKDF (reference sequence). Trimming stripped 3 bases from V and 11 bases from J, with 16 bases between. The chain's CDR3 is CATSSASGAEAFF. The CDR3 DNA reads TGTGCCACCAGCAGTGCTAGCGGGGCCGAGGCTTTCTTT.

Details on this clonotype: This may come from a read error, since a much larger clone is one base off. The chain employs TRBV2 and TRBJ1-1, with D hard to call. The V end was cut by 3 bases, the J end by 1 base, with 12 bases between. This CDR3 has 15 residues. CDR1 and CDR2 from the germline V gene are SNHLY and FYNNEI. CDR3 protein: CASSDGGPANTEAFF. CDR3 bases: TGTGCCAGCAGTGATGGTGGGCCGGCGAACACTGAAGCTTTCTTT.

This clonotype was observed many times. V is TRBV24-1 and J is TRBJ2-5; 10 nucleotides line up with TRBD2. Germline V lookup: CDR1 KGHDR, CDR2 SFDVKD. The CDR3 sequence is 16 residues long. V lost 4 bases and J lost 1; bases outside the gene matches: 5. Here the CDR3 reads CATSDPGLAVQETQYF. CDR3 sequence (DNA): TGTGCCACCAGTGACCCTGGACTAGCGGTCCAAGAGACCCAGTACTTC.

Concerning this clonotype itself: An end of the junction does not agree with germline; a read error may underlie this. The genes are TRBV24-1 and TRBJ2-7; 9 nucleotides line up with TRBD2. This CDR3 is built from 17 residues. Per the germline V gene, CDR1 is KGHDR and CDR2 is SFDVKD. The CDR3 reads CASSESLAGVAIGGQYF. In nucleotides, the CDR3 is TGCGCCAGCAGTGAGTCGTTAGCGGGAGTCGCGATTGGCGGGCAGTACTTC.

This clonotype occurred many times. The chain has TRBV7-8 and TRBJ2-7, with 8 bases identical to TRBD1. J gave up 6 bases and V 1 base, and 8 bases lay outside the gene matches. CDR3 size: 15 residues. Germline assignment: CDR1 SGHVS and CDR2 FQNEAQ. The CDR3 loop is CASSLVPQGVGEQYF. CDR3 in DNA: TGTGCCAGCAGCTTAGTCCCACAGGGGGTCGGCGAGCAGTACTTC. Filled out from reference TRBV7-8 and TRBJ2-7, the complete variable domain reads GAGVSQSPRYKVAKRGQDVALRCDPISGHVSLFWYQQALGQGPEFLTYFQNEAQLDKSGLPSDRFFAERPEGSVSTLKIQRTQQEDSAVYLCASSLVPQGVGEQYFGPGTRLTVT.

The gene calls are TRBV29-1 and TRBJ2-7, with 8 positions matching TRBD2. This CDR3 is built from 15 residues. Germline CDR1 is SQVTM and CDR2 is ANQGSEA. Losses at the gene ends were 4 bases for V and 6 bases for J; bases not matched to a gene: 14. The CDR3 DNA reads TGCAGCGTTGGGTCCGGTGATATTCTAGCGGGCGAGCAGTACTTC. It is translated as CSVGSGDILAGEQYF.

This clonotype came up a few times. The chain couples TRBV24-1 to TRBJ2-3; the match to TRBD1 covers 8 bases. V was pared by 4 bases and J by 0 bases, with 5 bases of the junction left unmatched. The CDR3 contains 16 residues. The germline CDR1 and CDR2 sequences are KGHDR and SFDVKD. Here the CDR3 DNA reads TGTGCCACCAGTGACCCTGGACAGGGTAGCACAGATACGCAGTATTTT. It is translated as CATSDPGQGSTDTQYF.

This clonotype appeared a few times. J is TRBJ2-2 and V is TRBV14; D remains ambiguous. The germline V gene has CDR1 SGHDN and CDR2 FVKESK. This CDR3 comprises 15 residues. V lost 0 bases to trimming and J lost 2 bases, with 7 bases between them. The CDR3 DNA reads TGTGCCAGCAGCCAAGAAATTGTTAACACCGGGGAGCTGTTTTTT. Its protein is CASSQEIVNTGELFF.

The rearrangement uses TRBV10-3 and TRBJ1-2; 10 bases line up with TRBD1. CDR1 is ENHRY, CDR2 SYGVKD, per germline. This CDR3 is 16 amino acids long. After removal of 4 bases from V and 2 bases from J, the junction contained 7 bases not matched to a gene. CDR3 residues: CAISGRQGALNYGYTF. For the CDR3, the DNA is TGTGCCATCAGTGGGCGACAGGGGGCCTTGAACTATGGCTACACCTTC.

The table lists this clonotype with a count of one. The chain's CDR3 is CASSPRDTLLNTEAFF. The DNA of the CDR3 is TGTGCCAGTAGTCCACGGGACACTTTATTGAACACTGAAGCTTTCTTT. The chain carries TRBV19 and TRBJ1-1; D is perhaps TRBD1 (6 bases). CDR1 is LNHDA, CDR2 SQIVND, per germline (reference sequence). CDR3 length equals 16 residues. The V gene lost 5 bases and the J gene lost 0 bases, with 16 bases spanning the gap.

This chain links TRBV7-8 with TRBJ2-7, with a weak D call TRBD2 (6 bases). CDR3 size: 15 residues. V was trimmed by 2 bases and J by 1 base, leaving 12 bases between them. The germline gives CDR1 SGHVS, CDR2 FQNEAQ. This CDR3 is CASSLNGGLSYEQYF. CDR3 bases: TGTGCCAGCAGCTTAAACGGGGGATTGTCCTACGAGCAGTACTTC.

On this clonotype: A clone one base away is much larger, so this may be a read error. V usage is TRBV7-9 and J usage is TRBJ1-4; D gene ambiguous. The CDR3 runs to 11 residues. Trimming took off 6 bases at V and 6 bases at J, with 5 bases between the two ends. The germline V gene encodes CDR1 SEHNR and CDR2 FQNEAQ (reference sequence). The CDR3 loop reads CASREDEKLFF. The CDR3 DNA sequence: TGTGCCAGCAGAGAAGATGAAAAACTGTTTTTT.

V is TRBV15 and J is TRBJ1-3; 7 bases fit TRBD1. The germline V gene has CDR1 LNHNV and CDR2 YYDKDF (reference sequence). CDR3 length: 17 amino acids. The V gene end was trimmed by 0 bases and the J gene end by 4 bases; junction bases not matched to a gene: 9. CDR3 residues: CATSREKGQVKGNTIYF. The DNA for the CDR3 is TGTGCCACCAGCAGAGAAAAAGGACAGGTCAAAGGAAACACCATATATTTT.

The genes are TRBV6-1 and TRBJ2-6, with 8 positions matching TRBD1. CDR3 length: 15 amino acids. The junction had 5 bases not matched to a gene; V was cut back by 6 bases and J by 4 bases. Germline V gene lookup returns CDR1 MNHNS and CDR2 SASEGT. The CDR3 loop is CASSGRGQGANVLTF. The DNA for the CDR3 is TGTGCCAGCAGCGGCAGGGGGCAAGGGGCCAACGTCCTGACTTTC.

In this sample, this clonotype turned up many times. The chain employs TRBV7-9 and TRBJ2-7, with D hard to call. CDR3 length: 14 amino acids. Germline V gene lookup returns CDR1 SEHNR and CDR2 FQNEAQ (reference sequence). Trimming stripped 5 bases from V and 0 bases from J, with 11 bases between. In DNA form, the CDR3 reads TGTGCCAGCAGCCCCGAAGGCAACTCCTACGAGCAGTACTTC. Its protein product is CASSPEGNSYEQYF.

Many counts were recorded for this clonotype. The chain joins TRBV14 to TRBJ2-5; 10 positions agree with TRBD2. The CDR3 covers 18 residues. V shed 1 base and J 4 bases; nucleotides not matched to a gene: 12. Germline CDR1 SGHDN, CDR2 FVKESK. The CDR3 here is CASSQVGLAGVKRETQYF. The DNA for the CDR3 is TGTGCCAGCAGCCAAGTTGGTCTAGCGGGAGTCAAAAGAGAGACCCAGTACTTC.

The V gene is TRBV20-1, the J gene TRBJ2-7; 10 nucleotides match TRBD2. The CDR3 length is 13 residues. J was trimmed by 5 bases and V by 3 bases; bases with no gene match: 4. In germline, CDR1 is DFQATT, CDR2 SNEGSKA (reference sequence). This CDR3 is CSASLAGVNEQYF. CDR3 bases: TGCAGTGCTAGCCTAGCGGGAGTCAACGAGCAGTACTTC.

This clonotype came up a few times. The genes are TRBV2 and TRBJ1-2, with D possibly matching TRBD1 (6 bases). This CDR3 spans 13 amino acids. Germline assignment: CDR1 SNHLY and CDR2 FYNNEI. V shed 5 bases and J shed 7 bases, with 14 bases lying between them. CDR3 sequence reads: CASSRGQTGGYTF. The CDR3 DNA is TGTGCCAGCAGTCGGGGGCAGACGGGTGGCTACACCTTC.

This clonotype appeared many times. The chain combines TRBV10-3 with TRBJ1-4; D gene ambiguous. The CDR3 has 13 residues. Between the trimmed V and J ends, which lost 2 bases and 5 bases, there was a span of 6 bases. Looked up from germline, CDR1 is ENHRY and CDR2 is SYGVKD. The DNA of the CDR3 is TGTGCCATCAGTGAGAGGCAGAATGAAAAACTGTTTTTT. Its translation is CAISERQNEKLFF.

This clonotype has more than one count but fewer than ten. The CDR3 nucleotides are TGCAGCGTTGAAGATCCCAGGGAGGGGGAGCTGTTTTTT. As protein: CSVEDPREGELFF. V is TRBV29-1 and J is TRBJ2-2, with D perhaps TRBD1 or TRBD2 (5 bases each). Germline loops: CDR1 SQVTM, CDR2 ANQGSEA. CDR3 length: 13 amino acids. V lost 0 bases, J lost 8 bases, and 10 bases lay in between.

As concerns this clonotype: Given a much more abundant clone one base away, this may be a read error. The chain has TRBV10-3 and TRBJ2-2; TRBD2 matches 7 bases. This CDR3 region has 15 residues. Trimming at V came to 4 bases and at J to 6 bases, leaving 8 bases not matched to a gene. Germline V gene data show CDR1 as ENHRY and CDR2 as SYGVKD. The CDR3 is CAISASTLAAGELFF. The DNA of the CDR3 is TGTGCCATCAGTGCGTCTACCCTAGCGGCCGGGGAGCTGTTTTTT.

The V call is TRBV20-1, the J call TRBJ2-1, with TRBD2 identical over 12 bases. The V and J ends lost 5 bases and 2 bases, in that order; junction bases with no gene match: 1. This CDR3 spans 14 amino acids. Germline assignment: CDR1 DFQATT and CDR2 SNEGSKA (reference sequence). The CDR3 is CSAWTSGAYNEQFF. Here the CDR3 DNA reads TGCAGTGCTTGGACTAGCGGGGCCTACAATGAGCAGTTCTTC.

The V and J genes are TRBV20-1 and TRBJ1-1, with 12 bases aligning to TRBD1. The J segment lost 4 bases and the V segment lost 6 bases, leaving 9 bases of the junction unmatched. This CDR3 has 15 amino acids. Germline CDR1 reads DFQATT; CDR2 reads SNEGSKA (reference sequence). In DNA, the CDR3 is TGCAGTGCCTTGGGACAGGGGGCTCGAAGCACTGAAGCTTTCTTT. Its protein product is CSALGQGARSTEAFF.

This clonotype showed up many times. This sequence joins TRBV5-1 and TRBJ2-7; 7 bases are shared with TRBD1. Germline CDR1 reads SGHRS; CDR2 reads YFSETQ. Unmatched junction bases numbered 8, after V lost 1 base and J lost 13 bases. This CDR3 comprises 12 residues. The CDR3 is CASSLYGTESYF. CDR3 in DNA: TGCGCCAGCAGCTTGTACGGGACAGAGTCCTACTTC. Variable domain in full (rest from reference TRBV5-1 and TRBJ2-7): KAGVTQTPRYLIKTRGQQVTLSCSPISGHRSVSWYQQTPGQGLQFLFEYFSETQRNKGNFPGRFSGRQFSNSRSEMNVSTLELGDSALYLCASSLYGTESYFGPGTRLTVT.

This clonotype was picked up a small number of times. The gene calls are TRBV6-6 and TRBJ1-2, with D possibly matching TRBD1 (6 bases). Between the trimmed V and J ends, which lost 5 bases and 4 bases, there was a span of 14 bases. The CDR3 runs to 14 residues. Germline V gene lookup returns CDR1 MNHNY and CDR2 SVGAGI (reference sequence). The CDR3 is CASSESGGVYGYTF. The DNA for the CDR3 is TGTGCCAGCAGTGAATCGGGGGGCGTCTATGGCTACACCTTC.